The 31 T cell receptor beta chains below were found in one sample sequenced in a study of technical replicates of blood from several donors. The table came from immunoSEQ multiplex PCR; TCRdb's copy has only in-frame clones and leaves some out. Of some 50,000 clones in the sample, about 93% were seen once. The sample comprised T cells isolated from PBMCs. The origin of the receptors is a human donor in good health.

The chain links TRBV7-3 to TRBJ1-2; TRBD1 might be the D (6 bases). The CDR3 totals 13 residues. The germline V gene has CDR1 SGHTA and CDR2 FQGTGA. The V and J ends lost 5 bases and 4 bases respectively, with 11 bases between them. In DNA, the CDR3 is TGTGCCAGCAGCACGGACAGAGGCTATGGCTACACCTTC. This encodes CASSTDRGYGYTF.

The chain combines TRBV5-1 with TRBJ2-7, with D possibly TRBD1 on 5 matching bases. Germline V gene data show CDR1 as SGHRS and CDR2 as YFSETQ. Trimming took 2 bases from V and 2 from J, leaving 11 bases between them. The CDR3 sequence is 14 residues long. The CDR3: CASSLQDGTYEQYF. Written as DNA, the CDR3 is TGCGCCAGCAGCTTACAGGACGGAACCTACGAGCAGTACTTC.

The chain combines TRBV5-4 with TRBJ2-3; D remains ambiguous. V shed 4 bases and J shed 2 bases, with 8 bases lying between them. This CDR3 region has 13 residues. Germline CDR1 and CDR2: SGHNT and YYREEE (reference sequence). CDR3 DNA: TGTGCCAGCAGCAACAGAAACACAGATACGCAGTATTTT. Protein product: CASSNRNTDTQYF.

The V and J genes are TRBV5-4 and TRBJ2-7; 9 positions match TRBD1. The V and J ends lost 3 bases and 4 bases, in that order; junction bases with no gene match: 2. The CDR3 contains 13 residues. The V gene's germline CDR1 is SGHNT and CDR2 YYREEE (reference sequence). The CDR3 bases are TGTGCCAGCAGCTGGGGGACAGGGTACGAGCAGTACTTC. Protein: CASSWGTGYEQYF.

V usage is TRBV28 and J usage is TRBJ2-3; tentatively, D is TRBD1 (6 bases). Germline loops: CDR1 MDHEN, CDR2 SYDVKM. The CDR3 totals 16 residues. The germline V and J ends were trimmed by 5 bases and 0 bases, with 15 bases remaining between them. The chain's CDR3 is CASSLRTDSSTDTQYF. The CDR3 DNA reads TGTGCCAGCAGTCTAAGGACAGACTCTAGCACAGATACGCAGTATTTT.

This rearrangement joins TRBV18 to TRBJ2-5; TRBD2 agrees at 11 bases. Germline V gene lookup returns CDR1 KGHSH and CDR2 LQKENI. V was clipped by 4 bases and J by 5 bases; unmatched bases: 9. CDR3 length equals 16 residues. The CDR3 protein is CASSLYSGRAVETQYF. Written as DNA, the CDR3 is TGTGCCAGCTCACTATATAGCGGGAGGGCCGTCGAGACCCAGTACTTC.

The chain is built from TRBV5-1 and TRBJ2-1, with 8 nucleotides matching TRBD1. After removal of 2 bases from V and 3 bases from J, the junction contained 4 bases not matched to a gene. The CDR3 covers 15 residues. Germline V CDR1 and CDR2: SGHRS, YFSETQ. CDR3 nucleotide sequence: TGCGCCAGCAGCTTTATACAGGGGGTCTACAATGAGCAGTTCTTC. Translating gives CASSFIQGVYNEQFF.

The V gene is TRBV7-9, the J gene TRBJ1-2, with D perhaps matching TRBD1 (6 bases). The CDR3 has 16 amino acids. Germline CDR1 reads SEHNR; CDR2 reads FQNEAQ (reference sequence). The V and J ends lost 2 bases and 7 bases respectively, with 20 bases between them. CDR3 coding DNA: TGTGCCAGCAGCTTAAGTGTCGTTTCCCGGGACACTGGCTACACCTTC. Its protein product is CASSLSVVSRDTGYTF. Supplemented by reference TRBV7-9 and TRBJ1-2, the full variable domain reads DTGVSQNPRHKITKRGQNVTFRCDPISEHNRLYWYRQTLGQGPEFLTYFQNEAQLEKSRLLSDRFSAERPKGSFSTLEIQRTEQGDSAMYLCASSLSVVSRDTGYTFGSGTRLTVV.

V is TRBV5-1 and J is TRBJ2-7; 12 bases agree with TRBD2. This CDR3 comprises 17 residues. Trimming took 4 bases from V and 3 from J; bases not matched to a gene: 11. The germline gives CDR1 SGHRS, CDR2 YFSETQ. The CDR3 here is CASSLIPSGRANYEQYF. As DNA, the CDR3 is TGCGCCAGCAGCCTAATCCCTAGCGGGAGGGCTAACTACGAGCAGTACTTC.

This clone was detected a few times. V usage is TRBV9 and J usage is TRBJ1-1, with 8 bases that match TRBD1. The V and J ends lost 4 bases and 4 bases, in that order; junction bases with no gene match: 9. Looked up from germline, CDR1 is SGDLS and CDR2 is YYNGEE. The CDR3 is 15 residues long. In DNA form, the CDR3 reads TGTGCCAGCAGCTACAGCGGACAGGGAGGCACTGAAGCTTTCTTT. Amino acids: CASSYSGQGGTEAFF.

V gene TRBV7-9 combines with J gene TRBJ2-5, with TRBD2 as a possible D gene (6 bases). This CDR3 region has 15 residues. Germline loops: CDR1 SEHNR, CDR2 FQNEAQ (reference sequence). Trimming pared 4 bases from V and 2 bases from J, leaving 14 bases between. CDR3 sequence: CASSYIGTPQETQYF. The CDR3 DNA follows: TGTGCCAGCAGCTACATTGGGACTCCTCAAGAGACCCAGTACTTC.

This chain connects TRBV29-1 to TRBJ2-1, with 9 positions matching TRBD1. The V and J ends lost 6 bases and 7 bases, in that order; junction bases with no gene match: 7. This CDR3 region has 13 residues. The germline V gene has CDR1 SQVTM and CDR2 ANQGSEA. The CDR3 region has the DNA TGCAGCGTCCCGGGACAGGGCTGGAATGAGCAGTTCTTC. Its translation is CSVPGQGWNEQFF.

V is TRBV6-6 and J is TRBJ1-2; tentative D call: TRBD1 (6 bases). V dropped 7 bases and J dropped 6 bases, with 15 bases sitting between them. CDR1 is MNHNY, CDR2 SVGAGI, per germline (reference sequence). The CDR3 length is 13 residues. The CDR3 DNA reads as TGTGCCAGCAAACTCGAGGGGGGGAATGGCTACACCTTC. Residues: CASKLEGGNGYTF.

CDR3 amino acids: CASSKIFRQGNTDTQYF. CDR3 coding DNA: TGTGCCAGCAGCAAAATCTTTCGTCAGGGGAATACAGATACGCAGTATTTT. The chain has TRBV9 and TRBJ2-3; a possible D gene is TRBD1 (6 bases). Germline V gene lookup returns CDR1 SGDLS and CDR2 YYNGEE. V gave up 4 bases and J gave up 3 bases, with 21 bases separating them. The CDR3 totals 17 residues.

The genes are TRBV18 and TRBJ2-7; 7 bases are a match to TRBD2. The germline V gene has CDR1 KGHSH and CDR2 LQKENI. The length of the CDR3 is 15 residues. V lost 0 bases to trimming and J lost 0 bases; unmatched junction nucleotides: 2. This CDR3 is CASSPPGGSSYEQYF. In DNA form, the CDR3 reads TGTGCCAGCTCACCACCGGGCGGGAGCTCCTACGAGCAGTACTTC.

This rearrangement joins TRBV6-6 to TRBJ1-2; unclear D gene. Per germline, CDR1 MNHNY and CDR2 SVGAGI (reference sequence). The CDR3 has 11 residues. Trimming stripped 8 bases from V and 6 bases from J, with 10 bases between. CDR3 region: CASDRGDGYTF. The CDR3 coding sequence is TGTGCCAGCGACCGGGGTGATGGCTACACCTTC.

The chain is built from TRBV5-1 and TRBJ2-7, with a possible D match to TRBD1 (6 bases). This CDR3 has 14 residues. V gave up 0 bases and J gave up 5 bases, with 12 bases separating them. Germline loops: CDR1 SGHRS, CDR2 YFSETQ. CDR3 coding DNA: TGCGCCAGCAGCTTGGGGGCAGGGGTAGACGAGCAGTACTTC. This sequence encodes CASSLGAGVDEQYF.

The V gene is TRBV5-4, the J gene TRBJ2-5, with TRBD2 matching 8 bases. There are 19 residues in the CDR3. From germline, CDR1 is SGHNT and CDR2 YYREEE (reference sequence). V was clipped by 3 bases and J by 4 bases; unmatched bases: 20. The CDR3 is CASSSSNWTSRGFRETQYF. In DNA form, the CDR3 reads TGTGCCAGCAGCTCATCTAATTGGACTAGCAGGGGATTTAGAGAGACCCAGTACTTC.

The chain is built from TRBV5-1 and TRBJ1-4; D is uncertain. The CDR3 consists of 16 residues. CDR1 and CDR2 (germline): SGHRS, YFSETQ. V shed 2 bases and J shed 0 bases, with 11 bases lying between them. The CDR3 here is CASSFQTAATNEKLFF. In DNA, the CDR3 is TGCGCCAGCAGCTTCCAAACAGCCGCAACTAATGAAAAACTGTTTTTT.

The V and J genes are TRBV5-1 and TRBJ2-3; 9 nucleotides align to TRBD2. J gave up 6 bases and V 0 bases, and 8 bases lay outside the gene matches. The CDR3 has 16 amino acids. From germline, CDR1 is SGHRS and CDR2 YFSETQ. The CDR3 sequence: CASSLVQAGGVDTQYF. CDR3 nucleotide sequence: TGCGCCAGCAGCTTGGTCCAGGCGGGAGGGGTCGATACGCAGTATTTT.

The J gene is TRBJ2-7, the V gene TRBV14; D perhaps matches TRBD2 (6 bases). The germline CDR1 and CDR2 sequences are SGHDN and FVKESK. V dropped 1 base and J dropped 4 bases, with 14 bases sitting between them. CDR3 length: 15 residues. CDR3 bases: TGTGCCAGCAGCCAAGTCGCGGGGTGGGAGTACGAGCAGTACTTC. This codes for CASSQVAGWEYEQYF.

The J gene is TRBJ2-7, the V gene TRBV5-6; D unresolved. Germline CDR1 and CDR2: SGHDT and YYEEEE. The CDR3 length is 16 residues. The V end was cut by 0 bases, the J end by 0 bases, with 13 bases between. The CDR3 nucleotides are TGTGCCAGCAGCTTGGAGAACGACTTAAGCTCCTACGAGCAGTACTTC. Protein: CASSLENDLSSYEQYF.

The CDR3 nucleotides are TGTGCCAGCAGCCTACGAGAGATATTTAACTATGGCTACACCTTC. This gives the protein CASSLREIFNYGYTF. V gene TRBV7-9 combines with J gene TRBJ1-2; D unclear. The CDR3 consists of 15 residues. CDR1 is SEHNR, CDR2 FQNEAQ, per germline (reference sequence). The V and J ends lost 5 bases and 1 base respectively, with 14 bases between them.

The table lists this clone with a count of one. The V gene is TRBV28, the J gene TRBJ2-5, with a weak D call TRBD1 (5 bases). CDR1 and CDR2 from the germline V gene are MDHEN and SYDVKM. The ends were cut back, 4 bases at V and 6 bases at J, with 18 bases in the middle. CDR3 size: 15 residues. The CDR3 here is CASSSPSWQGQTQYF. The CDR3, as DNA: TGTGCCAGCAGTTCCCCAAGTTGGCAGGGCCAGACCCAGTACTTC.

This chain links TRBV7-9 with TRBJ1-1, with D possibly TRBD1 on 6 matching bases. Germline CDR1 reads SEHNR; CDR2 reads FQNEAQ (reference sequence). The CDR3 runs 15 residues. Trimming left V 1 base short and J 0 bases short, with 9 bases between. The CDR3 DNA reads TGTGCCAGCAGCTTAGGGACAGACATGAACACTGAAGCTTTCTTT. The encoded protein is CASSLGTDMNTEAFF.

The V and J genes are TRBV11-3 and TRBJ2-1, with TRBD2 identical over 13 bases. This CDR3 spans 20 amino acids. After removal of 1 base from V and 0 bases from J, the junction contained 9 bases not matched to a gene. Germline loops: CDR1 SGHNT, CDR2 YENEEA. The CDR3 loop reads CASSLGLGLAGSSSYNEQFF. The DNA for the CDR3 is TGTGCCAGCAGCTTAGGGCTGGGACTAGCGGGATCGAGCTCCTACAATGAGCAGTTCTTC.

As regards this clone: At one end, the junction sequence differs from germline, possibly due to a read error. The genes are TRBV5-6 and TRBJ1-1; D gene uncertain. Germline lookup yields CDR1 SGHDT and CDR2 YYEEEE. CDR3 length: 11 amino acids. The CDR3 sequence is CASSLAGEAFF. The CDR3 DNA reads TGTGCCAGCAGTTTGGCCGGTGAAGCTTTCTTT.

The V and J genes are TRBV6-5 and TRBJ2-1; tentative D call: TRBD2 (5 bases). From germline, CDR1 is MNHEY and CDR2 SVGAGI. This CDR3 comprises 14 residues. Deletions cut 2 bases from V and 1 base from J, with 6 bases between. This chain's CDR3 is CASSYTRSYNEQFF. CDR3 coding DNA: TGTGCCAGCAGTTACACTAGGTCCTACAATGAGCAGTTCTTC.

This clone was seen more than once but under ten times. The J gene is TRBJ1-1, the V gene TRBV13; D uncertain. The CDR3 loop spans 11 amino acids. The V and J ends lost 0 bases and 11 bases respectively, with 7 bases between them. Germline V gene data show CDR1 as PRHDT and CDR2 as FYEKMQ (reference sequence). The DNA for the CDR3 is TGTGCCAGCAGCTTAGGCCTCGAGGCTTTCTTT. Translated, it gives CASSLGLEAFF.

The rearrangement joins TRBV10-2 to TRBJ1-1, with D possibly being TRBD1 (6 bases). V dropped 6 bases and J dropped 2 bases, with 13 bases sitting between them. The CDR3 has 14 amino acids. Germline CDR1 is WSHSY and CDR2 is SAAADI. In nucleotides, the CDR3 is TGCGCCAGCAGGGACCGGACAGCTAACACTGAAGCTTTCTTT. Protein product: CASRDRTANTEAFF.

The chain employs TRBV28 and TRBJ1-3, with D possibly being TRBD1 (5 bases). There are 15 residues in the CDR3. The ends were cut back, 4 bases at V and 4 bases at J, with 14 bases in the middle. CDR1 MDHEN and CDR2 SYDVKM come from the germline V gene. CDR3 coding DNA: TGTGCCAGCAGTTCTCCGCCAGGGATCGGAAACACCATATATTTT. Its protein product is CASSSPPGIGNTIYF.